The next 19 T cell receptor beta chains were all read from a single sample in a study of cytomegalovirus exposure and HLA in healthy donors. 13 Jbeta primers and 60 Vbeta primers were used for the PCR. Assay: immunoSEQ multiplex PCR; the TCRdb copy retains only in-frame clones and omits some. The sample gives some 150,000 clones, nearly 80% of which show up once; less than 1.1% is in the top ten. Sequenced sample: PBMCs. The source is a male donor in good health and CMV-seronegative.

This chain's CDR3 is CAWNWQGSVYEQYF. CDR3 coding DNA: TGTGCCTGGAATTGGCAGGGCAGTGTCTACGAGCAGTACTTC. The rearrangement links TRBV30 to TRBJ2-7; D possibly corresponds to TRBD1 (5 bases). Germline V gene lookup returns CDR1 GTSNPN and CDR2 SVGIG (reference sequence). Trimming cost V 4 bases and J 3 bases, with 16 bases left between them. This CDR3 comprises 14 residues. Supplemented by reference TRBV30 and TRBJ2-7, the full variable domain reads SQTIHQWPATLVQPVGSPLSLECTVEGTSNPNLYWYRQAAGRGLQLLFYSVGIGQISSEVPQNLSASRPQDRQFILSSKKLLLSDSGFYLCAWNWQGSVYEQYFGPGTRLTVT.

V gene TRBV5-4 combines with J gene TRBJ2-5; weak D call: TRBD1 (6 bases). The germline V and J ends were trimmed by 5 bases and 2 bases, with 16 bases remaining between them. The germline CDR1 and CDR2 sequences are SGHNT and YYREEE (reference sequence). The CDR3 is 15 amino acids. CDR3 DNA: TGTGCCAGCAGACGGGCCCAGGGGATACAAGAGACCCAGTACTTC. Encoded protein: CASRRAQGIQETQYF. Variable domain in full (rest from reference TRBV5-4 and TRBJ2-5): ETGVTQSPTHLIKTRGQQVTLRCSSQSGHNTVSWYQQALGQGPQFIFQYYREEENGRGNFPPRFSGLQFPNYSSELNVNALELDDSALYLCASRRAQGIQETQYFGPGTRLLVL.

The table lists this clone with a count of one. J is TRBJ2-3 and V is TRBV5-4; the match to TRBD2 covers 9 bases. Germline assignment: CDR1 SGHNT and CDR2 YYREEE (reference sequence). V lost 5 bases and J lost 4; bases outside the gene matches: 5. This CDR3 comprises 14 residues. CDR3 loop: CASSRAGGSDTQYF. The CDR3 coding sequence is TGTGCCAGCAGTCGCGCGGGGGGGTCAGATACGCAGTATTTT.

About this clone: One junction end disagrees with the germline gene, perhaps due to a read error. V gene TRBV7-9 combines with J gene TRBJ1-2; 8 nucleotides align to TRBD1. The CDR3 is 15 residues long. The germline V gene encodes CDR1 SEHNR and CDR2 FQNEAQ (reference sequence). The CDR3 spells CSSSSRRQGNYGYTF. CDR3 DNA sequence: TGTTCCAGCAGCTCGCGACGACAGGGGAACTATGGCTACACCTTC.

The V and J genes are TRBV15 and TRBJ2-5, with 7 bases that match TRBD2. This CDR3 is built from 13 residues. Germline V gives CDR1 LNHNV, CDR2 YYDKDF (reference sequence). V was pared by 1 base and J by 5 bases, with 1 base of the junction left unmatched. The CDR3: CATSRVGGETQYF. The CDR3 DNA follows: TGTGCCACCAGCAGAGTGGGGGGGGAGACCCAGTACTTC.

This clone was detected a few times. Here the CDR3 DNA reads TGTGCCAGCAGCCCGGGGGGCAGGTACAATCAGCCCCAGCATTTT. The encoded protein is CASSPGGRYNQPQHF. The J gene is TRBJ1-5, the V gene TRBV7-2; D may be TRBD1 (6 bases). Trimming shortened V by 5 bases and J by 3 bases, and 14 bases separated the two germline ends. The length of the CDR3 is 15 residues. Germline V CDR1 and CDR2: SGHTA, FQGNSA.

CDR3 DNA sequence: TGTGCCACCAGCCTTAAGACAGGACTCTACGAGCAGTACTTC. It translates to CATSLKTGLYEQYF. The chain uses TRBV15 and TRBJ2-7, with D tentatively TRBD1 (6 bases). The V gene lost 5 bases and the J gene lost 3 bases, with 14 bases spanning the gap. The CDR3 loop spans 14 amino acids. The V gene's germline CDR1 is LNHNV and CDR2 YYDKDF (reference sequence).

The CDR3 sequence is CASSQTVQETQYF. CDR3 DNA: TGTGCCAGCAGCCAGACAGTCCAAGAGACCCAGTACTTC. The gene calls are TRBV5-4 and TRBJ2-5; the D gene is possibly TRBD1 (5 bases). Germline CDR1 is SGHNT and CDR2 is YYREEE (reference sequence). V was shortened by 4 bases and J by 1 base, with 8 bases between the two germline ends. This CDR3 spans 13 amino acids.

V gene TRBV27 combines with J gene TRBJ2-7; possible D gene TRBD1, 5 bases. The CDR3 runs 16 residues. Trimming cost V 5 bases and J 2 bases, with 19 bases left between them. The germline V gene encodes CDR1 MNHEY and CDR2 SMNVEV (reference sequence). In DNA form, the CDR3 reads TGTGCCAGCAGTCCCTTACCCGGACACCAAACCTACGAGCAGTACTTC. Translated: CASSPLPGHQTYEQYF.

The chain has TRBV5-6 and TRBJ1-2; D remains unclear. The CDR3 runs 16 residues. Trimming shortened V by 3 bases and J by 3 bases, and 18 bases separated the two germline ends. The germline gives CDR1 SGHDT, CDR2 YYEEEE. The CDR3 loop is CASSSMPRGQDYGYTF. The CDR3 nucleotides are TGTGCCAGCAGCTCAATGCCGAGAGGGCAAGACTATGGCTACACCTTC.

The chain recombines TRBV11-2 with TRBJ2-1; D not certain. The CDR3 runs 13 residues. In germline, CDR1 is SGHAT, CDR2 FQNNGV. Deletions cut 5 bases from V and 5 bases from J, with 10 bases between. DNA of the CDR3: TGTGCCAGCAGCATAGTGACTGACAATGAGCAGTTCTTC. Its protein product is CASSIVTDNEQFF. Full variable domain (rest looked up from reference TRBV11-2 and TRBJ2-1): EAGVAQSPRYKIIEKRQSVAFWCNPISGHATLYWYQQILGQGPKLLIQFQNNGVVDDSQLPKDRFSAERLKGVDSTLKIQPAKLEDSAVYLCASSIVTDNEQFFGPGTRLTVL.

The chain joins TRBV18 to TRBJ2-7; 8 bases are shared with TRBD2. Germline trimming cut 1 base from V and 6 bases from J; bases unmatched to any gene: 2. This CDR3 region has 13 residues. Germline loops: CDR1 KGHSH, CDR2 LQKENI. The CDR3 region is CASSPQTSAEQYF. The DNA of the CDR3 is TGTGCCAGCTCACCACAGACTAGCGCCGAGCAGTACTTC.

This sequence joins TRBV6-6 and TRBJ1-1; the match to TRBD1 covers 10 bases. Trimming cost V 8 bases and J 4 bases; bases outside gene matches: 10. Per the germline V gene, CDR1 is MNHNY and CDR2 is SVGAGI (reference sequence). CDR3 length: 15 residues. CDR3 DNA: TGTGCCAGCTGCGCCCGTGGACAGGGGGGCACTGAAGCTTTCTTT. Translating it yields CASCARGQGGTEAFF.

The chain couples TRBV7-9 to TRBJ2-3; the D gene is possibly TRBD1 (6 bases). This CDR3 is 14 amino acids long. CDR1 SEHNR and CDR2 FQNEAQ come from the germline V gene (reference sequence). Trimming removed 2 bases from V and 8 bases from J, with 14 bases in between. The CDR3 region has the DNA TGTGCCAGCAGCTTAAGCACAGGGCGAACTACGCAGTATTTT. This encodes CASSLSTGRTTQYF.

The rearrangement links TRBV14 to TRBJ2-7; TRBD1 aligns across 10 bases. Germline values: CDR1 SGHDN, CDR2 FVKESK. The junction had 6 bases not matched to a gene; V was cut back by 3 bases and J by 7 bases. The CDR3 has 14 amino acids. The CDR3 coding sequence is TGTGCCAGCAGCCACTACGACAGGGGGCGGGAGCAGTACTTC. Its translation: CASSHYDRGREQYF.

The V and J genes are TRBV27 and TRBJ1-3; D remains unclear. This CDR3 region has 15 residues. Germline V CDR1 and CDR2: MNHEY, SMNVEV (reference sequence). The V end was cut by 5 bases, the J end by 2 bases, with 13 bases between. The CDR3 region is CASSIGLSAGNTIYF. Here the CDR3 DNA reads TGTGCCAGCAGTATAGGTTTGAGCGCTGGAAACACCATATATTTT.

CDR3 sequence (DNA): TGTGCCAGCAGCTTAGAGTCGGCAGGCAATGAAAAACTGTTTTTT. Translated, it gives CASSLESAGNEKLFF. The V gene is TRBV7-2, the J gene TRBJ1-4; D unclear. Trimming cost V 1 base and J 5 bases, with 11 bases left between them. This CDR3 contains 15 residues. Germline V gives CDR1 SGHTA, CDR2 FQGNSA.

This clone showed up just a few times. This chain links TRBV4-3 with TRBJ1-1; maybe TRBD1 (6 bases). Looked up from germline, CDR1 is LGHNA and CDR2 is YSLEER. The CDR3 loop spans 17 amino acids. V lost 0 bases and J 3 bases, leaving 17 bases between the germline ends. The CDR3 nucleotides read TGCGCCAGCAGCCAAGATGGGCCAGGGGCAAGGGACACTGAAGCTTTCTTT. Encoded protein: CASSQDGPGARDTEAFF.

This chain uses TRBV20-1 with TRBJ2-4, with D hard to call. This CDR3 is 11 amino acids long. The V end was cut by 7 bases, the J end by 6 bases, with 10 bases between. Germline values: CDR1 DFQATT, CDR2 SNEGSKA (reference sequence). CDR3 in amino acids: CSGFPLNIQYF. The CDR3 nucleotides are TGCAGTGGTTTCCCCCTAAACATTCAGTACTTC.